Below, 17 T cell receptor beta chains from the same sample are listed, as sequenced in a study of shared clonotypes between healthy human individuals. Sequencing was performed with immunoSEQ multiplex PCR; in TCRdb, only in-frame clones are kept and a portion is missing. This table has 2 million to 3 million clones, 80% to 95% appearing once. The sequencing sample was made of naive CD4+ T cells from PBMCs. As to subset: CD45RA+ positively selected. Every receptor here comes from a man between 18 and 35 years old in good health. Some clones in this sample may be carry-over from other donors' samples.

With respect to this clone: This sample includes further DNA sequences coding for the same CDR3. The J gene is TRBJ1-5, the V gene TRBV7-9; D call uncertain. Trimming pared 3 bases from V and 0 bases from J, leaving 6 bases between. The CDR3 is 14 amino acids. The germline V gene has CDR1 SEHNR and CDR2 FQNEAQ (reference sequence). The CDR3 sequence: CASSFGNSNQPQHF. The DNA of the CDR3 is TGTGCCAGCAGCTTTGGGAATAGCAATCAGCCCCAGCATTTT.

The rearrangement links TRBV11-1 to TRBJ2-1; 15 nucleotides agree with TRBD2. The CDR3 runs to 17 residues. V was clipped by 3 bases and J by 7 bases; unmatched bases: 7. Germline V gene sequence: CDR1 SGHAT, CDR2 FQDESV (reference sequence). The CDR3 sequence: CASSFGGLAGGLNEQFF. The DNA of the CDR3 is TGTGCCAGCAGCTTCGGCGGACTAGCGGGAGGGCTTAATGAGCAGTTCTTC.

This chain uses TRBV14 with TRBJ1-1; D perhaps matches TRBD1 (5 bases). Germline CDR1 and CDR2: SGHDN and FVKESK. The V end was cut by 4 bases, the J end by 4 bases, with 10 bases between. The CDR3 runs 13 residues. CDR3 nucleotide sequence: TGTGCCAGCAGCCTGGGACTCACCACTGAAGCTTTCTTT. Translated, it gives CASSLGLTTEAFF.

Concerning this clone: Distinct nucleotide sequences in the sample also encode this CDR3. In nucleotides, the CDR3 is TGCAGCGTTGTTAGGGGCAGCACTGAAGCTTTCTTT. This codes for CSVVRGSTEAFF. V and J are TRBV29-1 and TRBJ1-1; TRBD1 is a possible D gene (5 bases). Germline V gene sequence: CDR1 SQVTM, CDR2 ANQGSEA. With 4 bases removed from V and 4 bases from J, the gap between germline ends came to 10 bases. CDR3 length equals 12 residues.

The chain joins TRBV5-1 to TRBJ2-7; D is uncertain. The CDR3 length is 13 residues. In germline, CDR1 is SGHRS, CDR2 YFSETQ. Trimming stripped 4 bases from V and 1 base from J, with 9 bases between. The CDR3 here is CASSPDGSYEQYF. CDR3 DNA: TGCGCCAGCAGCCCGGACGGATCCTACGAGCAGTACTTC.

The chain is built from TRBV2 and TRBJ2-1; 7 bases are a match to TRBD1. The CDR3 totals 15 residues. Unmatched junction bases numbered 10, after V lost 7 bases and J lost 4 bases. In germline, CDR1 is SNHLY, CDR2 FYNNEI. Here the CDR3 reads CASTGTASFYNEQFF. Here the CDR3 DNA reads TGTGCCAGCACCGGGACAGCGAGCTTTTACAATGAGCAGTTCTTC.

DNA of the CDR3: TGTGCCAGCAGTGAACGTAGGCAGGGTTCCTACGAGCAGTACTTC. Its translation: CASSERRQGSYEQYF. The chain couples TRBV2 to TRBJ2-7; D is perhaps TRBD1 (5 bases). V was cut by 2 bases and J by 1 base, with 12 bases left in between. Germline CDR1 is SNHLY and CDR2 is FYNNEI. There are 15 residues in the CDR3.

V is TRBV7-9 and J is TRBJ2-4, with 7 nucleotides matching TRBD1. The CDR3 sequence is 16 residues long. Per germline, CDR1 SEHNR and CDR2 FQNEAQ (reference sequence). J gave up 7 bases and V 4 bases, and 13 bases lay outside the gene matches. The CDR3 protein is CASSSEGRGPWNIQYF. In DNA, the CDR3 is TGTGCCAGCAGCTCCGAGGGTAGGGGGCCATGGAACATTCAGTACTTC.

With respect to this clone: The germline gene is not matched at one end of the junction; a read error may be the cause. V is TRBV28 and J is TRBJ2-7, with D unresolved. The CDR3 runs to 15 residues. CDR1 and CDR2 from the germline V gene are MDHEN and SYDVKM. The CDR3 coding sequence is TGTGCCAGCAGTACCTCCTCCCGGCGCTCCTACGAGCAGTGCTTC. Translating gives CASSTSSRRSYEQCF. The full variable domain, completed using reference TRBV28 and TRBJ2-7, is DVKVTQSSRYLVKRTGEKVFLECVQDMDHENMFWYRQDPGLGLRLIYFSYDVKMKEKGDIPEGYSVSREKKERFSLILESASTNQTSMYLCASSTSSRRSYEQCFGPGTRLTVT.

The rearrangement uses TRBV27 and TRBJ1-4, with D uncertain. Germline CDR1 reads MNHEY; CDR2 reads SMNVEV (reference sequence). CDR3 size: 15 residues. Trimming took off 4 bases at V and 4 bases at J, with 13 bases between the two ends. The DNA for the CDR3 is TGTGCCAGCAGTTGGCGCGGCGGGAGTAATGAAAAACTGTTTTTT. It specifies CASSWRGGSNEKLFF.

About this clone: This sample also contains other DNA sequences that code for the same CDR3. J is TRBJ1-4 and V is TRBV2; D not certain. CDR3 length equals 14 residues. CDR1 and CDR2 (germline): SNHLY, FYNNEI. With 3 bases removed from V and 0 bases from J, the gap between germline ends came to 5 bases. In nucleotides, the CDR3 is TGTGCCAGCAGTGAGGGAGCAACTAATGAAAAACTGTTTTTT. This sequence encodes CASSEGATNEKLFF.

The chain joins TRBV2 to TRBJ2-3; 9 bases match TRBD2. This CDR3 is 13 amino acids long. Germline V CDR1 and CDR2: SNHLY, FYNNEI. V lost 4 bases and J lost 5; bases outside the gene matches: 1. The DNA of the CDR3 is TGTGCCAGCAGTGTAGCGGGAGTAGATACGCAGTATTTT. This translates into CASSVAGVDTQYF.

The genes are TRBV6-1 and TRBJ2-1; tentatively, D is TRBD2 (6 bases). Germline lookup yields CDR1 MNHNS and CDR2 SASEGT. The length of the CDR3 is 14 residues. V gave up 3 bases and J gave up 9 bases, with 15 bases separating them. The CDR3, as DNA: TGTGCCAGCAGTGATCTCTGGGACTCTTTTGAGCAGTTCTTC. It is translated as CASSDLWDSFEQFF.

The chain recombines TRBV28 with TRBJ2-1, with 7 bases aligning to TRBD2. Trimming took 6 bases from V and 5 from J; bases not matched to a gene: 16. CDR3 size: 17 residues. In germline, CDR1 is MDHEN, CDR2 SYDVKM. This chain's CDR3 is CASREGITGRKDNEQFF. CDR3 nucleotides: TGTGCCAGCAGGGAAGGGATTACCGGGAGGAAGGACAATGAGCAGTTCTTC.

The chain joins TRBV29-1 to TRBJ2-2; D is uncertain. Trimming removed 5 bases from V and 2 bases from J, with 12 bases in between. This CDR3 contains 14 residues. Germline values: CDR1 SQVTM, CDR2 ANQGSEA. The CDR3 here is CSVLDVRNTGELFF. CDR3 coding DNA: TGCAGCGTTTTGGACGTACGAAACACCGGGGAGCTGTTTTTT.

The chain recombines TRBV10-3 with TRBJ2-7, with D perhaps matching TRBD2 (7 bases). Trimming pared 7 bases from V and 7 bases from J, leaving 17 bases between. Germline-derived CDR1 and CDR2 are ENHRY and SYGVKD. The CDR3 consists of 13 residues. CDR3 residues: CAITAVGGREQYF. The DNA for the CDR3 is TGTGCCATCACGGCCGTGGGGGGGCGGGAGCAGTACTTC.

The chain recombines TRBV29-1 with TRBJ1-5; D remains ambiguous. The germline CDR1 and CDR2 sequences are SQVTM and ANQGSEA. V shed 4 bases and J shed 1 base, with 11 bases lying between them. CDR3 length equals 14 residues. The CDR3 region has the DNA TGCAGCGTTGCTGACCAGGCGAGCAATCAGCCCCAGCATTTT. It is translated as CSVADQASNQPQHF.